Included here is one T cell receptor beta chain sequence, with context. The antigen is unknown. The data derive from a study of T cells expressing NK-cell markers. General study points: NKG2C+ dominant clonotype frequencies in five or six donors were about 1.0-7.5% of CD8+ T cells.

Using the 5' RACE reads, TCRdb records one entry per CDR3 protein without DNA. The listing contains roughly 23,000 distinct CDR3 sequences. The CDR3 loop spans 13 amino acids. The germline V gene has CDR1 DFQATT and CDR2 SNEGSKA (reference sequence). Sequencing was carried out using blood T cells: a sorted CD56 or NKG2C T cell subset, CD4+ or CD8+ T cells, or bulk PBMC T cells (not recorded which). The TCR was taken from a man between 18 and 69 years old in good health. The chain joins TRBV20-1 to TRBJ2-7; with no DNA, the TCRdb D assignment of TRBD1 cannot be verified. The CDR3 reads CSAAGTQDYEQYF.